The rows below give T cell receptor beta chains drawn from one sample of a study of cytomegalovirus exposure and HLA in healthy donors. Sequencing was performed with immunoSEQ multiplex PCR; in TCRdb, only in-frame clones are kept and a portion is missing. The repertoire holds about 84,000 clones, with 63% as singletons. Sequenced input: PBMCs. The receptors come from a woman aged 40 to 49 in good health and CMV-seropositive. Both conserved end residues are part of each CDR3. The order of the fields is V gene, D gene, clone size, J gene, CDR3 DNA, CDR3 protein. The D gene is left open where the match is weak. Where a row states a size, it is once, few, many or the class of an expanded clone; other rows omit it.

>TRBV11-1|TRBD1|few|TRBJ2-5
TGTGCCAGCAGCCCCGGACAGGGGGAACAAGAGACCCAGTACTTC
CASSPGQGEQETQYF
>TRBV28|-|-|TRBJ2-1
TGTGCCAGCAGTTTTAAATTTAATGAGCAGTTCTTC
CASSFKFNEQFF
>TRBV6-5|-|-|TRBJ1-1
TGTGCCAGCAGTTACGCCGACAGGTATCGCACTGAAGCTTTCTTT
CASSYADRYRTEAFF
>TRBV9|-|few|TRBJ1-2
TGTGCCAGCAGCGTAGACGGCTATGGCTACACCTTC
CASSVDGYGYTF
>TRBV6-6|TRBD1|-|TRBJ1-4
TGTGCCAGCAGTTACTATGCCAGGGGGTGGGGTGAAAAACTGTTTTTT
CASSYYARGWGEKLFF
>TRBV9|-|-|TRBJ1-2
TGTGCCCCCTCGAGAGGCGCCCCTTCTAACTATGGCTACACCTTC
CAPSRGAPSNYGYTF
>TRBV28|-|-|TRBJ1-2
TGTGCCAGCAGCGCCGGTAACTATGGCTACACCTTC
CASSAGNYGYTF
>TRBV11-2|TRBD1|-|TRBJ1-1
TGTGCCAGCAGCTTTCCAGGGGGCTTCGCTGAAGCTTTCTTT
CASSFPGGFAEAFF
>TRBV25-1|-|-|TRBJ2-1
TGTGCCAGCAGTGGCACAAGTTACAATGAGCAGTTCTTC
CASSGTSYNEQFF
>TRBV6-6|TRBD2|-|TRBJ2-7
TGTGCCAGCAGTTCCCCCGGGGGGGGCTCCTACGAGCAGTACTTC
CASSSPGGGSYEQYF